This T cell receptor beta chain came from a study of blood T cell repertoires in COVID-19. By share, this clone counts as medium-sized (0.01 to 0.1%). The table came from immunoSEQ multiplex PCR; TCRdb's copy has only in-frame clones and leaves some out. The repertoire holds about 170,000 clones, with approximately 85% as singletons. The length of the CDR3 is 13 residues. J lost 5 bases, V lost 6 bases, and 6 bases had no gene match. The germline CDR1 and CDR2 sequences are MNHNY and SVGAGI (reference sequence). The sample consisted of peripheral blood. The chain employs TRBV6-6 and TRBJ2-7, with TRBD1 matching over 8 bases. The receptor was derived from an elderly woman with COVID-19, enrolled during active disease. The CDR3: CASRDRVNHEQYF. The CDR3, as DNA: TGTGCCAGCAGGGACAGGGTTAACCACGAGCAGTACTTC.